This T cell receptor (beta chain) was identified in a study of OX40 agonist ivuxolimab in advanced cancers. Study-wide context: Patients took ivuxolimab, an agonistic anti-OX40 (CD134) antibody. Previous treatment with anti-PD-1, anti-PD-L1 or anti-CTLA-4 therapy was allowed; over 35% had received some. Partial response was recorded in three patients: one hepatocellular carcinoma and two cutaneous melanoma cases.

Peripheral blood came from all dose cohorts at three timepoints. V shed 2 bases and J shed 2 bases, with 11 bases lying between them. CDR3 length equals 14 residues. Germline V gene lookup returns CDR1 SGDLS and CDR2 YYNGEE. Produced via immunoSEQ multiplex PCR; TCRdb's table is partial and in-frame only. The table shows around 43,000 clones, with 86% occurring only once. The clonotype was recovered from an adult with an advanced solid tumor such as melanoma, head and neck, liver or kidney cancer. The sample in question was CD4+ or CD8+ T cells sorted from blood, obtained in a trial of the OX40 agonist ivuxolimab. The V gene is TRBV9, the J gene TRBJ2-7; TRBD1 might be the D (6 bases). Here the CDR3 reads CASSVRDNTYEQYF. The CDR3 nucleotides are TGTGCCAGCAGCGTCCGGGACAACACCTACGAGCAGTACTTC.